The rows below give T cell receptor beta chains drawn from one sample of a study of blood T cell repertoires in COVID-19. Using immunoSEQ multiplex PCR, the repertoire was profiled, and TCRdb retains in-frame clones only, with some absent. The sample contains approximately 200,000 clones, around 80% of which appear only once. The specimen was peripheral blood. Source of these receptors: a human donor with acute or convalescent COVID-19. The donor label of this sample is uncertain. The CDR3 runs from the conserved cysteine through the conserved F or W.

V: TRBV12-5
length: 13
CDR3: CASGFAGGNEQFF

V: TRBV12-3/TRBV12-4
length: 13
CDR3: CASSAGQGYEQYF

V: TRBV6-5
length: 14
CDR3: CASSYSGQAHEQYF

V: TRBV5-1
length: 14
CDR3: CASSLATGDYGYTF

V: TRBV5-4
length: 15
CDR3: CASSFGLAGVKEQFF

V: TRBV19
length: 16
CDR3: CASSIQAGGAYNEQFF

V: TRBV6-2/TRBV6-3
length: 16
CDR3: CASSTKRTGGRYEQYF

V: TRBV10-3
length: 12
CDR3: CAMATSPLEQYF

V: TRBV28
length: 14
CDR3: CASRFSGSTDTQYF

V: TRBV7-9
length: 13
CDR3: CASSLVGQETQYF

V: TRBV14
length: 15
CDR3: CASSQIRLSGNTIYF

V: TRBV19
length: 16
CDR3: CASRKTGLAAPNEQFF

V: TRBV2
length: 16
CDR3: CASSDPSHSSYNEQFF

V: TRBV24-1
length: 15
CDR3: CAVRPSGTARSEAFF

V: TRBV30
length: 17
CDR3: CAWSRKVSGINTGELFF

V: TRBV19
length: 16
CDR3: CASSFKQGRSTDTQYF

V: TRBV9
length: 14
CDR3: CASSVSSYADTQYF

V: TRBV24-1
length: 12
CDR3: CATSDDKDTQYF

V: TRBV5-1
length: 15
CDR3: CASSFVGTSGSEQFF

V: TRBV21-1
length: 13
CDR3: CASTKRDHYGYTF

V: TRBV28
length: 18
CDR3: CASSHQTLLAGGSYEQYF

V: TRBV30
length: 17
CDR3: CAWSSTTGTSSTQPQHF

V: TRBV19
length: 15
CDR3: CASRSAESSYNEQFF

V: TRBV4-3
length: 15
CDR3: CASSQDRGRTDTQYF

V: TRBV13
length: 14
CDR3: CASSTQGQGSVQYF

V: TRBV12-3/TRBV12-4
length: 13
CDR3: CASSRSLGLEQYF

V: TRBV3-1/TRBV3-2
length: 17
CDR3: CASSQGQGSSGANVLTF

V: TRBV19
length: 13
CDR3: CASGDRNNEKLFF

V: TRBV4-3
length: 13
CDR3: CASSRRGQETQYF

V: TRBV6-6
length: 12
CDR3: CASSRANEKLFF

V: TRBV5-1
length: 15
CDR3: CASSLEGVANQPQHF

V: TRBV27
length: 16
CDR3: CASSLSERGGNSPLHF

V: TRBV7-5
length: 18
CDR3: CVRSLEIPSGTSQETQYF

V: TRBV4-1
length: 19
CDR3: CASSPGVGLAGGRTDTQYF

V: TRBV29-1
length: 12
CDR3: CSVDGGSYEQYF

V: TRBV27
length: 15
CDR3: CASTPLGTRWNEQFF

V: TRBV3-1/TRBV3-2
length: 15
CDR3: CASSQEPDSREKLFF

V: TRBV2
length: 15
CDR3: CASSDSGRAGETQYF

V: TRBV5-1
length: 15
CDR3: CASSLGSVSGNTIYF

V: TRBV10-3
length: 13
CDR3: CASQRALDEKLFF

V: TRBV2
length: 14
CDR3: CASSSSPTNQPQHF

V: TRBV7-2
length: 15
CDR3: CASSLPGQLNYGYTF

V: TRBV28
length: 12
CDR3: CAVGTGFEKLFF

V: TRBV6-5
length: 14
CDR3: CASSLGGAGTEAFF

V: TRBV10-3
length: 12
CDR3: CAISEEGYGYTF

V: TRBV24-1
length: 14
CDR3: CATSEDRGPREQFF

V: TRBV27
length: 17
CDR3: CASSSGGLAGGYNEQFF

V: TRBV9
length: 15
CDR3: CASSVGGISYNEQFF